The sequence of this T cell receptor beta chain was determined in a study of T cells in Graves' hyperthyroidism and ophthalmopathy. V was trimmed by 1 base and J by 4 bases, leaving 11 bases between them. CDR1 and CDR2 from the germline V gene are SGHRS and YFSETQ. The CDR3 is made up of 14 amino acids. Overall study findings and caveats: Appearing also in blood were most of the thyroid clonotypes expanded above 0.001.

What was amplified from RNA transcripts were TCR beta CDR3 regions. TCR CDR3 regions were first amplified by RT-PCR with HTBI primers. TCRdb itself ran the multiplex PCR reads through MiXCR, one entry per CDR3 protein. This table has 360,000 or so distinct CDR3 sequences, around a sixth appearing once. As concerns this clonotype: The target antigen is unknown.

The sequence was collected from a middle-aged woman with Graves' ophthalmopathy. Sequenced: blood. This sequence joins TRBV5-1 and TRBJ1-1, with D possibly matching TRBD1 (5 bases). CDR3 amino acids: CASSLQGLGTEAFF. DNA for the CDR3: TGCGCCAGCAGCTTGCAGGGATTGGGCACTGAAGCTTTCTTT.